This passage covers 3 T cell receptor beta chains from one sample sequenced in a study of multiple sclerosis patients with progressive multifocal leukoencephalopathy. Sequenced by immunoSEQ multiplex PCR; TCRdb stores in-frame clones only, minus some. This sample has fewer than 35,000 clones, with 80% to 95% found just once. Specified time point: before natalizumab initiation. Sequenced: PBMCs. These receptor sequences come from a young man with multiple sclerosis.

This chain connects TRBV5-1 to TRBJ2-2; D uncertain. Deletions cut 4 bases from V and 4 bases from J, with 8 bases between. The CDR3 extends over 13 amino acids. Germline values: CDR1 SGHRS, CDR2 YFSETQ. The DNA for the CDR3 is TGCGCCAGCAGCCCTGATAGCACCGGGGAGCTGTTTTTT. This translates into CASSPDSTGELFF.

This chain connects TRBV7-8 to TRBJ2-5; D possibly corresponds to TRBD2 (6 bases). The germline CDR1 and CDR2 sequences are SGHVS and FQNEAQ. The CDR3 is 16 amino acids. Deletions cut 5 bases from V and 1 base from J, with 17 bases between. The CDR3 sequence is CASSEPEGRLQETQYF. The CDR3 DNA reads TGTGCCAGCAGCGAACCGGAGGGACGGCTCCAAGAGACCCAGTACTTC.

The genes are TRBV18 and TRBJ2-5; 7 bases fit TRBD1. CDR3 length equals 14 residues. The J segment lost 8 bases and the V segment lost 3 bases, leaving 9 bases of the junction unmatched. Germline CDR1 is KGHSH and CDR2 is LQKENI. The CDR3 reads CASSPTPGQSTQYF. CDR3 DNA sequence: TGTGCCAGCTCACCCACTCCGGGACAGTCAACCCAGTACTTC.